The 31 T cell receptor beta chains reported below all come from one sample, sequenced in a study of cytomegalovirus exposure and HLA in healthy donors. The PCR made use of 60 Vbeta and 13 Jbeta primers. The data were produced by immunoSEQ multiplex PCR, yet TCRdb's version contains in-frame clones alone and is incomplete. The table lists approximately 240,000 clones, about 80% of them singletons, with roughly 5% in the top ten. The sample comprised PBMCs. These receptors were taken from a woman in her forties in good health and CMV-seropositive.

J is TRBJ2-3 and V is TRBV5-6; D not resolved. Trimming stripped 4 bases from V and 3 bases from J, with 21 bases between. CDR1 and CDR2 from the germline V gene are SGHDT and YYEEEE. This CDR3 has 17 amino acids. The CDR3 reads CASSLSGVSPGTDTQYF. The CDR3 DNA sequence: TGTGCCAGCAGCCTCAGTGGAGTTTCCCCCGGGACAGATACGCAGTATTTT.

The chain combines TRBV28 with TRBJ2-3; TRBD1 agrees at 9 bases. This CDR3 has 13 amino acids. Germline CDR1 is MDHEN and CDR2 is SYDVKM. V was clipped by 11 bases and J by 11 bases; unmatched bases: 14. In nucleotides, the CDR3 is TGTGCCGCCGAACAGGGGGCGCGTCACAAGCAGTATTTT. Translating gives CAAEQGARHKQYF. The full variable domain, in which reference TRBV28 and TRBJ2-3 provide the parts outside the CDR3, is DVKVTQSSRYLVKRTGEKVFLECVQDMDHENMFWYRQDPGLGLRLIYFSYDVKMKEKGDIPEGYSVSREKKERFSLILESASTNQTSMYLCAAEQGARHKQYFGPGTRLTVL.

On this clone: Other nucleotide sequences from this sample produce the same CDR3. This sequence joins TRBV7-2 and TRBJ1-1, with D possibly being TRBD1 (5 bases). Germline V gene lookup returns CDR1 SGHTA and CDR2 FQGNSA. The CDR3 extends over 13 amino acids. V shed 0 bases and J shed 8 bases, with 10 bases lying between them. CDR3 residues: CASSLAGQAEAFF. The CDR3 DNA reads TGTGCCAGCAGCTTAGCGGGGCAGGCAGAAGCTTTCTTT.

This clone turned up a few times. The gene calls are TRBV15 and TRBJ2-5; D unresolved. The germline gives CDR1 LNHNV, CDR2 YYDKDF (reference sequence). Trimming stripped 1 base from V and 0 bases from J, with 9 bases between. CDR3 size: 15 residues. The DNA of the CDR3 is TGTGCCACCAGCAGAGGAGGCCACCACCAAGAGACCCAGTACTTC. It codes for CATSRGGHHQETQYF.

The V call is TRBV2, the J call TRBJ2-3; D remains unclear. The V gene's germline CDR1 is SNHLY and CDR2 FYNNEI. The length of the CDR3 is 14 residues. V shed 1 base and J shed 2 bases, with 7 bases lying between them. CDR3 sequence: CASSEGSATDTQYF. CDR3 nucleotides: TGTGCCAGCAGTGAAGGGAGCGCCACAGATACGCAGTATTTT.

V and J are TRBV6-1 and TRBJ1-1; TRBD1 might be the D (5 bases). Trimming took 6 bases from V and 3 from J, leaving 11 bases between them. Germline V gives CDR1 MNHNS, CDR2 SASEGT. The CDR3 consists of 13 residues. The CDR3 sequence is CASSPGLDTEAFF. The DNA of the CDR3 is TGTGCCAGCAGCCCAGGGTTGGACACTGAAGCTTTCTTT.

This rearrangement joins TRBV5-8 to TRBJ1-5; 11 positions agree with TRBD1. Germline lookup yields CDR1 SGHTS and CDR2 YDEGEE. This CDR3 is 15 amino acids long. V lost 4 bases and J lost 4; bases outside the gene matches: 4. CDR3 nucleotide sequence: TGTGCCAGCAGCCCGGGGACAGGGGGGAATCAGCCCCAGCATTTT. This translates into CASSPGTGGNQPQHF.

The CDR3, as DNA: TGTGCCAGCAGTGGTACAGTACCAGAGCAGTACTTC. It is translated as CASSGTVPEQYF. V is TRBV25-1 and J is TRBJ2-7; D not certain. CDR1 and CDR2 (germline): MGHDK, SYGVNS. The CDR3 totals 12 residues. V was shortened by 4 bases and J by 7 bases, with 11 bases between the two germline ends.

This chain joins TRBV11-2 and TRBJ2-5; tentative D call: TRBD1 (6 bases). Germline lookup yields CDR1 SGHAT and CDR2 FQNNGV. V was trimmed by 1 base and J by 1 base, leaving 10 bases between them. This CDR3 is 15 amino acids long. The CDR3 DNA follows: TGTGCCAGCAGCTTAGGACAGGCGGTCCAAGAGACCCAGTACTTC. Residues: CASSLGQAVQETQYF.

CDR3 nucleotide sequence: TGCAGCGTTGATCGGACAGGGGGCGGTGGAGGCGGCTACACCTTC. It yields the protein CSVDRTGGGGGGYTF. The V gene is TRBV29-1, the J gene TRBJ1-2; 11 bases are shared with TRBD1. The V gene end was trimmed by 3 bases and the J gene end by 8 bases; junction bases not matched to a gene: 11. There are 15 residues in the CDR3. Germline CDR1 is SQVTM and CDR2 is ANQGSEA.

This clone is a singleton in its sample. J is TRBJ1-1 and V is TRBV5-1; D uncertain. Trimming left V 6 bases short and J 1 base short, with 7 bases between. The CDR3 spans 12 residues. CDR1 and CDR2 (germline): SGHRS, YFSETQ. The CDR3 region has the DNA TGCGCCAGCAAGTTGGCGAACACTGAAGCTTTCTTT. Its protein product is CASKLANTEAFF.

The genes are TRBV18 and TRBJ1-5; D is unclear. Germline loops: CDR1 KGHSH, CDR2 LQKENI. The CDR3 contains 15 residues. V was cut by 2 bases and J by 0 bases, with 8 bases left in between. The CDR3 spells CASSPREDSNQPQHF. As DNA, the CDR3 is TGTGCCAGCTCACCAAGGGAGGATAGCAATCAGCCCCAGCATTTT.

V and J are TRBV27 and TRBJ2-3, with 9 positions matching TRBD2. V lost 4 bases to trimming and J lost 2 bases; unmatched junction nucleotides: 7. The CDR3 length is 16 residues. Germline CDR1 reads MNHEY; CDR2 reads SMNVEV (reference sequence). For the CDR3, the DNA is TGTGCCAGCAGTTCCTTTGGCGGGAGGGACACAGATACGCAGTATTTT. Its translation is CASSSFGGRDTDTQYF.

V and J are TRBV18 and TRBJ1-4; no definite D call. CDR1 is KGHSH, CDR2 LQKENI, per germline. V lost 1 base and J 8 bases, leaving 20 bases between the germline ends. This CDR3 spans 17 amino acids. The CDR3 coding sequence is TGTGCCAGCTCACCACGGGGAGGAGGCGCAAGCCAAGAAAAACTGTTTTTT. Its translation: CASSPRGGGASQEKLFF.

The chain combines TRBV4-1 with TRBJ1-4; D remains unclear. Looked up from germline, CDR1 is MGHRA and CDR2 is YSYEKL. The CDR3 is 20 amino acids. Trimming pared 4 bases from V and 8 bases from J, leaving 32 bases between. CDR3: CASSPFSGNPNLPLREKLFF. As DNA, the CDR3 is TGCGCCAGCAGCCCATTCTCGGGGAACCCCAATCTCCCTCTTCGAGAAAAACTGTTTTTT.

The V gene is TRBV18, the J gene TRBJ2-1, with 8 nucleotides matching TRBD1. V lost 2 bases and J lost 0; bases outside the gene matches: 9. The germline V gene encodes CDR1 KGHSH and CDR2 LQKENI. The CDR3 is made up of 18 amino acids. The CDR3 protein is CASSPMSGGVGSYNEQFF. CDR3 nucleotides: TGTGCCAGCTCACCAATGTCAGGGGGCGTAGGCTCCTACAATGAGCAGTTCTTC. Full variable domain (remainder filled in from reference TRBV18 and TRBJ2-1): NAGVMQNPRHLVRRRGQEARLRCSPMKGHSHVYWYRQLPEEGLKFMVYLQKENIIDESGMPKERFSAEFPKEGPSILRIQQVVRGDSAAYFCASSPMSGGVGSYNEQFFGPGTRLTVL.

The chain joins TRBV5-1 to TRBJ1-1; 8 nucleotides line up with TRBD1. Germline V gene lookup returns CDR1 SGHRS and CDR2 YFSETQ. There are 14 residues in the CDR3. The trim removed 4 bases at V and 6 bases at J, leaving 8 bases unmatched. The CDR3 bases are TGCGCCAGCAGCCCGCCGGGACAGGCCTCTGAAGCTTTCTTT. This translates into CASSPPGQASEAFF.

The chain combines TRBV7-3 with TRBJ1-2; D remains unclear. With 1 base removed from V and 5 bases from J, the gap between germline ends came to 8 bases. This CDR3 region has 13 residues. Germline V CDR1 and CDR2: SGHTA, FQGTGA. Written as DNA, the CDR3 is TGTGCCAGCAGCTTAAATTCGGGGTATGGCTACACCTTC. Protein: CASSLNSGYGYTF.

The V call is TRBV19, the J call TRBJ1-6; D is unclear. Germline V gives CDR1 LNHDA, CDR2 SQIVND (reference sequence). Trimming pared 3 bases from V and 3 bases from J, leaving 9 bases between. This CDR3 region has 15 residues. The CDR3 region is CASSMLLSYNSPLHF. The CDR3 DNA follows: TGTGCCAGTAGTATGTTACTGAGCTATAATTCACCCCTCCACTTT.

V and J are TRBV2 and TRBJ1-1; 7 nucleotides align to TRBD1. The CDR3 runs to 17 residues. V was pared by 0 bases and J by 2 bases, with 9 bases of the junction left unmatched. Germline V gene sequence: CDR1 SNHLY, CDR2 FYNNEI. The chain's CDR3 is CASSEAPRQGGNTEAFF. CDR3 sequence (DNA): TGTGCCAGCAGTGAAGCCCCGAGACAGGGAGGTAACACTGAAGCTTTCTTT.

The chain recombines TRBV9 with TRBJ1-6; D uncertain. Trimming removed 0 bases from V and 11 bases from J, with 9 bases in between. The germline V gene has CDR1 SGDLS and CDR2 YYNGEE. This CDR3 region has 13 residues. The CDR3 sequence is CASSVEAEAPLHF. CDR3 nucleotides: TGTGCCAGCAGCGTAGAGGCAGAGGCACCCCTCCACTTT.

The genes are TRBV19 and TRBJ1-5; possible D gene TRBD1, 5 bases. The CDR3 length is 14 residues. V lost 2 bases and J lost 4, with 9 bases in between. Germline V gene data show CDR1 as LNHDA and CDR2 as SQIVND (reference sequence). The CDR3 is CASSIQGNNQPQHF. CDR3 nucleotides: TGTGCCAGTAGTATACAGGGAAATAATCAGCCCCAGCATTTT. Filled out from reference TRBV19 and TRBJ1-5, the complete variable domain reads DGGITQSPKYLFRKEGQNVTLSCEQNLNHDAMYWYRQDPGQGLRLIYYSQIVNDFQKGDIAEGYSVSREKKESFPLTVTSAQKNPTAFYLCASSIQGNNQPQHFGDGTRLSIL.

This clone was counted once. The chain is built from TRBV6-6 and TRBJ1-1; D not certain. Trimming took off 4 bases at V and 0 bases at J, with 15 bases between the two ends. The germline V gene encodes CDR1 MNHNY and CDR2 SVGAGI (reference sequence). The CDR3 contains 16 residues. CDR3 nucleotides: TGTGCCAGCAGTTTCGGGTACGGTACTATGAACACTGAAGCTTTCTTT. This translates into CASSFGYGTMNTEAFF.

The CDR3 coding sequence is TGTGCCAGCTCACCACCAGATTCCGGGGTAGGAGCTTTCTTT. This sequence encodes CASSPPDSGVGAFF. The V and J genes are TRBV18 and TRBJ1-1; no reliable D call. Germline CDR1 KGHSH, CDR2 LQKENI. The CDR3 runs to 14 residues. V lost 0 bases, J lost 10 bases, and 15 bases lay in between.

The rearrangement joins TRBV30 to TRBJ1-2; D may be TRBD1 (6 bases). Trimming stripped 5 bases from V and 2 bases from J, with 15 bases between. Germline assignment: CDR1 GTSNPN and CDR2 SVGIG (reference sequence). There are 14 residues in the CDR3. The CDR3: CAWAFGQTNYGYTF. The CDR3 nucleotides read TGTGCCTGGGCTTTTGGACAGACCAACTATGGCTACACCTTC.

The J gene is TRBJ1-2, the V gene TRBV25-1, with D maybe TRBD1 (5 bases). This CDR3 is 13 amino acids long. From germline, CDR1 is MGHDK and CDR2 SYGVNS. Between the trimmed V and J ends, which lost 2 bases and 4 bases, there was a span of 8 bases. The CDR3 nucleotides are TGTGCCAGCAGTGAACTCGACAGCTATGGCTACACCTTC. As protein: CASSELDSYGYTF.

The gene calls are TRBV4-3 and TRBJ1-5, with D possibly matching TRBD1 (6 bases). The CDR3 totals 15 residues. Trimming removed 1 base at V and 2 bases at J, with 9 bases between. Germline V CDR1 and CDR2: LGHNA, YSLEER. The CDR3 loop is CASSQGPGGNQPQHF. For the CDR3, the DNA is TGCGCCAGCAGCCAAGGGCCAGGGGGCAATCAGCCCCAGCATTTT.

The V call is TRBV10-1, the J call TRBJ2-2; maybe TRBD1 (5 bases). This CDR3 region has 14 residues. Germline V CDR1 and CDR2: WNHNN, SYGVQD (reference sequence). Trimming took off 5 bases at V and 0 bases at J, with 7 bases between the two ends. The DNA for the CDR3 is TGCGCCAGCAGTCGACAGTCGAACACCGGGGAGCTGTTTTTT. Translated, it gives CASSRQSNTGELFF.

The genes are TRBV19 and TRBJ2-3, with 9 bases lining up with TRBD2. V dropped 5 bases and J dropped 4; count of bases not matched to a gene: 13. The V gene's germline CDR1 is LNHDA and CDR2 SQIVND (reference sequence). The CDR3 loop spans 17 amino acids. This chain's CDR3 is CASSPQNAREGSDTQYF. In DNA, the CDR3 is TGTGCCAGTAGTCCTCAAAATGCGCGGGAGGGTTCAGATACGCAGTATTTT. Filled out from reference TRBV19 and TRBJ2-3, the complete variable domain reads DGGITQSPKYLFRKEGQNVTLSCEQNLNHDAMYWYRQDPGQGLRLIYYSQIVNDFQKGDIAEGYSVSREKKESFPLTVTSAQKNPTAFYLCASSPQNAREGSDTQYFGPGTRLTVL.

V is TRBV27 and J is TRBJ2-7; D gene ambiguous. Deletions cut 5 bases from V and 3 bases from J, with 11 bases between. The CDR3 runs to 13 residues. The germline CDR1 and CDR2 sequences are MNHEY and SMNVEV (reference sequence). The DNA for the CDR3 is TGTGCCAGCAGTCCCCGCGGTAGCTACGAGCAGTACTTC. Translation gives CASSPRGSYEQYF.

This clone was seen a few times. This chain uses TRBV30 with TRBJ1-2, with D perhaps TRBD1 (6 bases). V lost 0 bases, J lost 4 bases, and 15 bases lay in between. The CDR3 covers 15 residues. CDR1 and CDR2 (germline): GTSNPN, SVGIG (reference sequence). CDR3 DNA: TGTGCCTGGAGTGTAGGGGGGGCGCGGTCCTATGGCTACACCTTC. Protein sequence: CAWSVGGARSYGYTF.